This TCR beta chain appears in the sequencing data of a study of OX40 agonist ivuxolimab in advanced cancers. Study-wide background: Partial responses were seen in three patients, one with hepatocellular carcinoma and two with cutaneous melanoma. General observations from the study: In the 0.1-3.0 mg/kg groups, partial responders showed among the lowest expansion. Clonal expansion from baseline to week 6 occurred in both CD4+ and CD8+ T cells.

A note on this clone: The antigen remains undetermined.

The V end lost 0 bases, the J end lost 11 bases, and 14 bases lay between the germline ends. Germline V CDR1 and CDR2: SGHDN, FVKESK. This CDR3 has 13 amino acids. Produced via immunoSEQ multiplex PCR; TCRdb's table is partial and in-frame only. The profile covers more than 70,000 clones, with more than 80% appearing a single time and about 0.44% taken by the ten largest. Specimen: CD4+ or CD8+ T cells sorted from blood, collected in a trial of the OX40 agonist ivuxolimab. This TCR was sampled from an adult with an advanced solid tumor such as melanoma, head and neck, liver or kidney cancer. The genes are TRBV14 and TRBJ2-7, with D unresolved. The CDR3 DNA follows: TGTGCCAGCAGCCAAGATAATAGCCCATATAAGTACTTC. It translates to CASSQDNSPYKYF.